The 6 T cell receptor beta chains below all came from one sample that was sequenced in a study of blood T cell repertoires in COVID-19. Sequencing was performed with immunoSEQ multiplex PCR; in TCRdb, only in-frame clones are kept and a portion is missing. Of around 150,000 clones listed, around 92% are singletons. Input material: peripheral blood. The receptors were gathered from a man aged 30-40 years with COVID-19, enrolled during active disease.

J is TRBJ2-2 and V is TRBV28; 8 bases align to TRBD1. The V segment lost 10 bases and the J segment 7 bases; nucleotides outside the gene matches: 11. Germline V gives CDR1 MDHEN, CDR2 SYDVKM. The CDR3 covers 14 residues. Here the CDR3 reads CAIHTGTGIGELFF. The DNA of the CDR3 is TGTGCCATACATACCGGGACAGGAATCGGGGAGCTGTTTTTT.

The chain links TRBV27 to TRBJ2-1; D uncertain. V lost 5 bases to trimming and J lost 9 bases, with 17 bases between them. In germline, CDR1 is MNHEY, CDR2 SMNVEV (reference sequence). CDR3 size: 14 residues. CDR3: CASSVTLRFVEQFF. CDR3 DNA: TGTGCCAGCAGTGTAACGCTGAGATTTGTTGAGCAGTTCTTC.

V and J are TRBV7-2 and TRBJ2-3; a possible D gene is TRBD2 (7 bases). CDR3 length: 15 residues. Trimming shortened V by 6 bases and J by 5 bases, and 18 bases separated the two germline ends. Germline V gene data show CDR1 as SGHTA and CDR2 as FQGNSA. Here the CDR3 reads CASRTMGGPGDTQYF. DNA for the CDR3: TGTGCCAGCAGAACAATGGGGGGGCCGGGAGATACGCAGTATTTT.

The V and J genes are TRBV24-1 and TRBJ2-5; 12 nucleotides line up with TRBD1. The length of the CDR3 is 15 residues. After removal of 4 bases from V and 6 bases from J, the junction contained 5 bases not matched to a gene. CDR1 KGHDR and CDR2 SFDVKD come from the germline V gene. The CDR3, as DNA: TGTGCCACCAGTGAAACGGGACAGGGGGCAAAGACCCAGTACTTC. Translation gives CATSETGQGAKTQYF.

This clone showed up just once. The chain is built from TRBV6-6 and TRBJ2-1, with TRBD2 identical over 8 bases. The CDR3 contains 16 residues. V was clipped by 3 bases and J by 3 bases; unmatched bases: 7. Looked up from germline, CDR1 is MNHNY and CDR2 is SVGAGI (reference sequence). CDR3 nucleotides: TGTGCCAGCAGTTATAGTAGCGGGGACCTCTACAATGAGCAGTTCTTC. It encodes CASSYSSGDLYNEQFF.

The chain carries TRBV10-3 and TRBJ1-2; tentative D call: TRBD1 (5 bases). The germline V gene has CDR1 ENHRY and CDR2 SYGVKD. This CDR3 contains 13 residues. Deletions cut 11 bases from V and 2 bases from J, with 15 bases between. CDR3 sequence reads: CAAKGRQNYGYTF. CDR3 nucleotide sequence: TGTGCCGCCAAGGGGCGGCAGAACTATGGCTACACCTTC.